Following are 27 T cell receptor beta chains from one sample sequenced in a study of Ad26.COV2.S vaccination and SARS-CoV-2 variants. Method: immunoSEQ multiplex PCR; TCRdb's copy keeps in-frame clones and lacks some. This sample carries approximately 480,000 clones, about 83% of them seen once, and the ten largest clones take around 13%. Treatment indicated: about 20 received Ad26.COV2.S at low or high dose, single or two shots; roughly five received placebo; per-sample allocation not given. Specimens were obtained on day 63 following the first vaccine or placebo injection. The specimen was peripheral blood, collected in a trial of Ad26.COV2.S vaccine versus placebo. These receptors originate from a person between 18 and 59 years old who received the Ad26.COV2.S COVID-19 vaccine or a placebo.

The rearrangement links TRBV6-5 to TRBJ1-5, with TRBD1 as a possible D gene (6 bases). Per the germline V gene, CDR1 is MNHEY and CDR2 is SVGAGI. The CDR3 has 15 amino acids. The V and J ends lost 4 bases and 1 base respectively, with 11 bases between them. The CDR3 DNA reads TGTGCCAGCAGTTCCTCAGGGGCCAGCAATCAGCCCCAGCATTTT. Amino acid sequence: CASSSSGASNQPQHF.

The chain employs TRBV4-2 and TRBJ2-2; 10 positions match TRBD2. V dropped 4 bases and J dropped 4; count of bases not matched to a gene: 6. CDR1 is LGHNA and CDR2 is YNFKEQ in the germline V gene. The CDR3 is 16 residues long. The CDR3 loop reads CASSRPSGRVTGELFF. CDR3 sequence (DNA): TGTGCCAGCAGCCGACCTAGCGGGAGAGTCACCGGGGAGCTGTTTTTT.

The CDR3 DNA is TGTGCCAGCAGTTACTCCCAGAGTTCGTACGGCTTTGAAAAACTGTTTTTT. This translates into CASSYSQSSYGFEKLFF. This rearrangement joins TRBV6-2 or TRBV6-3 to TRBJ1-4; the D is unclear. The CDR3 is made up of 17 amino acids. Per germline, CDR1 MNHEY and CDR2 SVGEGT. The V and J ends lost 0 bases and 7 bases respectively, with 18 bases between them.

The J gene is TRBJ2-3, the V gene TRBV7-6, with 8 positions matching TRBD2. Germline CDR1 SGHVS, CDR2 FNYEAQ. This CDR3 spans 15 amino acids. The V and J ends lost 4 bases and 6 bases, in that order; junction bases with no gene match: 9. Written as DNA, the CDR3 is TGTGCCAGCAGCTACCTTCCCGGGACTAGGGATACGCAGTATTTT. Its protein is CASSYLPGTRDTQYF.

The chain carries TRBV7-3 and TRBJ2-3, with 9 nucleotides matching TRBD2. The V segment lost 0 bases and the J segment 3 bases; nucleotides outside the gene matches: 7. The CDR3 covers 17 residues. The germline V gene encodes CDR1 SGHTA and CDR2 FQGTGA. The CDR3 DNA reads TGTGCCAGCAGCTTAACGCCGAGCCTAGCGGGAACAGATACGCAGTATTTT. Its translation: CASSLTPSLAGTDTQYF.

The chain joins TRBV4-2 to TRBJ2-1; 11 positions agree with TRBD2. CDR1 is LGHNA, CDR2 YNFKEQ, per germline. The CDR3 extends over 19 amino acids. V trimming: 2 bases; J trimming: 4 bases; junction bases outside the gene matches: 13. CDR3 amino acids: CASSQQGLAGGLGYNEQFF. The CDR3 DNA follows: TGTGCCAGCAGCCAACAAGGACTAGCGGGTGGGTTGGGGTACAATGAGCAGTTCTTC.

The V call is TRBV24-1, the J call TRBJ2-3; no clear D gene. V was trimmed by 3 bases and J by 1 base, leaving 10 bases between them. CDR3 length: 15 residues. The germline CDR1 and CDR2 sequences are KGHDR and SFDVKD. This chain's CDR3 is CATSDQGFGTDTQYF. Written as DNA, the CDR3 is TGTGCCACCAGTGATCAAGGGTTTGGCACAGATACGCAGTATTTT.

This clone was recorded once. This chain uses TRBV5-4 with TRBJ1-2; TRBD1 aligns across 9 bases. CDR3 size: 13 residues. The germline CDR1 and CDR2 sequences are SGHNT and YYREEE (reference sequence). V shed 4 bases and J 4 bases; nucleotides not matched to a gene: 2. The CDR3 bases are TGTGCCAGCAGCCGGGACAGGGTCTATGGCTACACCTTC. Residues: CASSRDRVYGYTF.

The V and J genes are TRBV5-6 and TRBJ2-7; perhaps TRBD1 as D (6 bases). The CDR3 is made up of 15 amino acids. Germline-derived CDR1 and CDR2 are SGHDT and YYEEEE. V lost 2 bases, J lost 3 bases, and 15 bases lay in between. The DNA of the CDR3 is TGTGCCAGCAGCTTTCGGACAGTTGGGTACTACGAGCAGTACTTC. Amino acid sequence: CASSFRTVGYYEQYF.

This rearrangement joins TRBV28 to TRBJ1-6; tentatively, D is TRBD1 (6 bases). CDR3 length equals 15 residues. Looked up from germline, CDR1 is MDHEN and CDR2 is SYDVKM. V gave up 5 bases and J gave up 7 bases, with 15 bases separating them. The CDR3 DNA sequence: TGTGCCAGCAGTGAGGGGGGGGGCCCCAATTCACCCCTCCACTTT. It encodes CASSEGGGPNSPLHF.

V and J are TRBV9 and TRBJ1-6; D ambiguous. Germline V lookup: CDR1 SGDLS, CDR2 YYNGEE. The CDR3 has 15 residues. V dropped 3 bases and J dropped 1 base, with 8 bases sitting between them. CDR3 sequence reads: CASSASGSYNSPLHF. The CDR3 DNA sequence: TGTGCCAGCAGCGCGTCAGGTTCCTATAATTCACCCCTCCACTTT.

The chain links TRBV19 to TRBJ1-6, with D unclear. The CDR3 length is 13 residues. From germline, CDR1 is LNHDA and CDR2 SQIVND (reference sequence). With 3 bases removed from V and 11 bases from J, the gap between germline ends came to 11 bases. CDR3 protein: CASSIPGKAPLHF. The CDR3 bases are TGTGCCAGTAGTATTCCGGGGAAAGCACCCCTCCACTTT.

This clone was observed once. The chain joins TRBV9 to TRBJ2-1, with 8 bases lining up with TRBD2. Germline lookup yields CDR1 SGDLS and CDR2 YYNGEE. Losses at the gene ends were 3 bases for V and 3 bases for J; bases not matched to a gene: 8. The CDR3 covers 16 residues. Here the CDR3 reads CASSETPGTSYNEQFF. The CDR3 nucleotides read TGTGCCAGCAGCGAGACCCCCGGGACTAGCTACAATGAGCAGTTCTTC.

V usage is TRBV19 and J usage is TRBJ1-2, with D uncertain. V lost 5 bases, J lost 0 bases, and 16 bases lay in between. CDR3 length: 16 amino acids. Germline CDR1 reads LNHDA; CDR2 reads SQIVND (reference sequence). The CDR3 nucleotides are TGTGCCAGTAGTCCAAAGGGAAGATTTTCTAACTATGGCTACACCTTC. Translation: CASSPKGRFSNYGYTF.

J is TRBJ1-1 and V is TRBV12-3 or TRBV12-4, with D maybe TRBD1 (5 bases). The CDR3 covers 13 residues. V lost 5 bases and J 0 bases, leaving 7 bases between the germline ends. The CDR3 is CASSGGVNTEAFF. The CDR3 coding sequence is TGTGCCAGCAGTGGGGGGGTGAACACTGAAGCTTTCTTT.

The rearrangement links TRBV7-2 to TRBJ2-1; D gene unclear. The V end was cut by 1 base, the J end by 1 base, with 5 bases between. The CDR3 has 14 amino acids. The germline V gene has CDR1 SGHTA and CDR2 FQGNSA. The CDR3 DNA is TGTGCCAGCAGCTTAGATGCGTCCTACAATGAGCAGTTCTTC. Translated: CASSLDASYNEQFF. The variable domain in full, completed from reference TRBV7-2 and TRBJ2-1, reads GAGVSQSPSNKVTEKGKDVELRCDPISGHTALYWYRQSLGQGLEFLIYFQGNSAPDKSGLPSDRFSAERTGGSVSTLTIQRTQQEDSAVYLCASSLDASYNEQFFGPGTRLTVL.

CDR3 residues: CASSSWTSGSSDTQYF. The CDR3 nucleotides read TGTGCCAGCAGTTCCTGGACTAGCGGGAGCTCAGATACGCAGTATTTT. This sequence joins TRBV27 and TRBJ2-3, with 13 bases matching TRBD2. Germline CDR1 reads MNHEY; CDR2 reads SMNVEV (reference sequence). This CDR3 has 16 amino acids. Trimming removed 4 bases from V and 4 bases from J; junction bases left unmatched: 5.

The chain is built from TRBV9 and TRBJ2-5, with D unclear. Germline CDR1 reads SGDLS; CDR2 reads YYNGEE. Deletions cut 4 bases from V and 1 base from J, with 11 bases between. The CDR3 sequence is 14 residues long. Here the CDR3 reads CASSSGPIQETQYF. DNA of the CDR3: TGTGCCAGCAGCTCAGGACCCATCCAAGAGACCCAGTACTTC.

The J gene is TRBJ1-1, the V gene TRBV9; no clear D gene. Germline assignment: CDR1 SGDLS and CDR2 YYNGEE. This CDR3 spans 14 amino acids. Between the trimmed V and J ends, which lost 0 bases and 1 base, there was a span of 7 bases. The CDR3 spells CASSVAAGNTEAFF. CDR3 coding DNA: TGTGCCAGCAGCGTAGCGGCGGGGAACACTGAAGCTTTCTTT.

The chain joins TRBV5-1 to TRBJ2-3; 7 bases align to TRBD2. There are 15 residues in the CDR3. CDR1 and CDR2 (germline): SGHRS, YFSETQ. The V gene end was trimmed by 0 bases and the J gene end by 2 bases; junction bases not matched to a gene: 3. Here the CDR3 DNA reads TGCGCCAGCAGCTTGGCCGGGACTAACACAGATACGCAGTATTTT. Translating gives CASSLAGTNTDTQYF.

This rearrangement joins TRBV7-9 to TRBJ2-5, with 9 positions matching TRBD2. The CDR3 has 17 amino acids. The J segment lost 5 bases and the V segment lost 1 base, leaving 11 bases of the junction unmatched. Per the germline V gene, CDR1 is SEHNR and CDR2 is FQNEAQ (reference sequence). The CDR3 nucleotides read TGTGCCAGCAGCTTAGGTTCTTTGCGGGAGGGCGAGGAGACCCAGTACTTC. It encodes CASSLGSLREGEETQYF.

The genes are TRBV7-3 and TRBJ2-2; D not resolved. This CDR3 comprises 13 residues. V shed 6 bases and J shed 6 bases, with 11 bases lying between them. CDR1 and CDR2 (germline): SGHTA, FQGTGA. The CDR3 loop reads CASRLAAAGELFF. The CDR3, as DNA: TGTGCCAGCAGGTTGGCAGCCGCCGGGGAGCTGTTTTTT.

The chain recombines TRBV5-8 with TRBJ1-1; D is unresolved. Germline CDR1 SGHTS, CDR2 YDEGEE. V was pared by 6 bases and J by 1 base, with 16 bases between. The CDR3 totals 15 residues. This chain's CDR3 is CASNSPSKANTEAFF. DNA for the CDR3: TGTGCCAGCAACTCACCTAGTAAGGCGAACACTGAAGCTTTCTTT.

The chain uses TRBV28 and TRBJ2-7; D is perhaps TRBD1 (6 bases). Germline CDR1 MDHEN, CDR2 SYDVKM. Between the trimmed V and J ends, which lost 5 bases and 2 bases, there was a span of 13 bases. The CDR3 covers 14 residues. The DNA for the CDR3 is TGTGCCAGCAGTCCAGGGGAAAGCCCCTACGAGCAGTACTTC. Encoded protein: CASSPGESPYEQYF. Full variable domain (missing parts from reference TRBV28 and TRBJ2-7): DVKVTQSSRYLVKRTGEKVFLECVQDMDHENMFWYRQDPGLGLRLIYFSYDVKMKEKGDIPEGYSVSREKKERFSLILESASTNQTSMYLCASSPGESPYEQYFGPGTRLTVT.

The chain links TRBV15 to TRBJ2-7, with 7 bases matching TRBD2. Germline CDR1 LNHNV, CDR2 YYDKDF (reference sequence). Losses at the gene ends were 1 base for V and 4 bases for J; bases not matched to a gene: 10. The CDR3 runs to 16 residues. The CDR3 nucleotides are TGTGCCACCAGCAGAGGTCCGGGCGGGAGCGGGTACGAGCAGTACTTC. The encoded protein is CATSRGPGGSGYEQYF. Using reference TRBV15 and TRBJ2-7 for the parts outside the CDR3, the full variable domain is DAMVIQNPRYQVTQFGKPVTLSCSQTLNHNVMYWYQQKSSQAPKLLFHYYDKDFNNEADTPDNFQSRRPNTSFCFLDIRSPGLGDTAMYLCATSRGPGGSGYEQYFGPGTRLTVT.

The chain links TRBV6-5 to TRBJ2-3; 7 bases agree with TRBD1. Per germline, CDR1 MNHEY and CDR2 SVGAGI. The CDR3 extends over 14 amino acids. The junction had 5 bases not matched to a gene; V was cut back by 5 bases and J by 3 bases. The DNA for the CDR3 is TGTGCCAGCAGTCTTAGACAGGGTACAGATACGCAGTATTTT. Its protein product is CASSLRQGTDTQYF.

This clone was seen just once. The chain recombines TRBV5-1 with TRBJ2-1; 10 positions match TRBD2. With 0 bases clipped from V and 5 bases from J, the junction kept 2 bases outside the gene matches. The CDR3 extends over 15 amino acids. Germline V gene sequence: CDR1 SGHRS, CDR2 YFSETQ. The chain's CDR3 is CASSLVAGGHNEQFF. DNA for the CDR3: TGCGCCAGCAGCTTGGTAGCGGGGGGCCACAATGAGCAGTTCTTC.